This T cell receptor beta chain was retrieved from a study of human T cells and chemical hapten exposure. Study information: Sensitization was performed using 2% DPC on a 2 cm by 2 cm upper inner arm skin site. Patch tests containing 0.01% DPC, applied to the upper back, were read at 6 days.

Findings of the study overall: It should be noted that donors had alopecia, so their immune response may differ from healthy people's.

Time point noted: patch test 1, 2 weeks after DPC sensitization. Noted treatment: therapeutic diphenylcyclopropenone sensitization with weekly scalp DPC. Individual cDNA molecules in this library carried unique molecular identifiers. One entry per CDR3 protein, called by TCRdb with MiXCR from the RACE reads. The repertoire holds 180,000 or so distinct CDR3 sequences, 20% to 25% seen once, with under 7% in the top ten. The CDR3 is made up of 14 amino acids. Trimming cost V 1 base and J 5 bases, with 11 bases left between them. The germline V gene encodes CDR1 SGDLS and CDR2 YYNGEE. This clonotype was counted ten times or more. Antigen specificity is unknown.

Source: whole blood, taken in connection with sensitization to the hapten diphenylcyclopropenone (DPC). The chain uses TRBV9 and TRBJ2-3; D might be TRBD1 (5 bases). The sequence came from a woman between 45 and 65 years old with alopecia areata. Some clones in this sample may be carry-over from other donors' samples. This chain's CDR3 is CASSVLGVKDTQYF. The CDR3 bases are TGTGCCAGCAGCGTATTAGGGGTTAAAGATACGCAGTATTTT.